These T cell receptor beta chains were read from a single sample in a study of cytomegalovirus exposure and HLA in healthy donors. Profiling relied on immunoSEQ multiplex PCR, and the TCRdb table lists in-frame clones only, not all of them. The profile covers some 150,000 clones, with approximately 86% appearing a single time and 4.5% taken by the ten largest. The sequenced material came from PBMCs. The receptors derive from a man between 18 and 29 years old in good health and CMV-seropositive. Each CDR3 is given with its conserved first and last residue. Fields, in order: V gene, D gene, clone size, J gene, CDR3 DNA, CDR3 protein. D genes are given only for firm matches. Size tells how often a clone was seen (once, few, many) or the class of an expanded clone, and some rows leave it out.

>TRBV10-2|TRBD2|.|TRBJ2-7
TGCGCCAGCAGAGACGTCGGGACTAGCGGGGCCTACGAGCAGTACTTC
CASRDVGTSGAYEQYF
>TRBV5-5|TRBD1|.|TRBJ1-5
TGTGCCAGCAGCTTGGTAGGGGGCGCGAGCAATCAGCCCCAGCATTTT
CASSLVGGASNQPQHF
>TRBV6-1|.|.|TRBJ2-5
TGTGCCAGCAGTGAAGGCGAGGAAAAGACCCAGTACTTC
CASSEGEEKTQYF
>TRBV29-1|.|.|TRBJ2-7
TGCAGCGCCGGCCAGGGAGGCGAGCAGTACTTC
CSAGQGGEQYF
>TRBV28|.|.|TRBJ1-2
TGTGCCAGCAGTCTTGGAGGGGCCCCGTATGGCTACACCTTC
CASSLGGAPYGYTF
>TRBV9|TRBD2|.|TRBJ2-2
TGTGCCAGCAGCGGGACTAGCGGGGGGGCCACCGGGGAGCTGTTTTTT
CASSGTSGGATGELFF
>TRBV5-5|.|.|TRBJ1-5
TGTGCCAGCAGCTTGGTTCAGGGCTGGAATCAGCCCCAGCATTTT
CASSLVQGWNQPQHF
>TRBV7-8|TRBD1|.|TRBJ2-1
TGTGCCAGCAGCCTCACAGGGGTGGGGGATTACAATGAGCAGTTCTTC
CASSLTGVGDYNEQFF
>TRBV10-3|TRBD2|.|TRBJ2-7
TGTGCCATCAGTGGAGGGACTAGCGGCTACGAGCAGTACTTC
CAISGGTSGYEQYF
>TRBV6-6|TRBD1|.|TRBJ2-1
TGTGCCAGCAGCCGACACAGGGGGGTAGTGGACAATGAGCAGTTCTTC
CASSRHRGVVDNEQFF
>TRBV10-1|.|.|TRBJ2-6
TGCGCCAGCAGTGAGCAGGGCTCTGGGGCCAACGTCCTGACTTTC
CASSEQGSGANVLTF
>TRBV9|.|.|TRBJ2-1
TGTGCCAGCAGCGTAGACGGGAGTACGTACAATGAGCAGTTCTTC
CASSVDGSTYNEQFF
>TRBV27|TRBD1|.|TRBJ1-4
TGTGCCAGCAGGCGACAGGGTGGGAATGAAAAACTGTTTTTT
CASRRQGGNEKLFF
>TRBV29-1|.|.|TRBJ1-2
TGCAGCGTTGAAGATCAAGAGGTTAACTATGGCTACACCTTC
CSVEDQEVNYGYTF
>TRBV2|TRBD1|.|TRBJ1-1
TGTGCCAGCAGGGGGACAGGGACTACTGAAGCTTTCTTT
CASRGTGTTEAFF
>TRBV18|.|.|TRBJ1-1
TGTGCCAGCTCACCGCTCGGACCGCTTGCGGGCACTGAAGCTTTCTTT
CASSPLGPLAGTEAFF
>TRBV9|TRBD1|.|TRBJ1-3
TGTGCCAGCAGCGTCGACAGGGGAGCTGGAAACACCATATATTTT
CASSVDRGAGNTIYF
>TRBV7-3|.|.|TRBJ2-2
TGTGCCAGCAGCTTAACTGTCGTCCAGACCGGGGAGCTGTTTTTT
CASSLTVVQTGELFF
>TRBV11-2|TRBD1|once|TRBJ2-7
TGTGCCAGCAGCTTAGTCAGGGGGTCCTACGAGCAGTACTTC
CASSLVRGSYEQYF
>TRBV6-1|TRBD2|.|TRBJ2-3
TGTGCCAGCAGTTCCGGGACTAGCGGTTCGGATACGCAGTATTTT
CASSSGTSGSDTQYF
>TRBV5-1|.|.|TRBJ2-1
TGCGCCAGCAGCTATTACCGGATGGACCGAACGGGGAATGAGCAGTTCTTC
CASSYYRMDRTGNEQFF
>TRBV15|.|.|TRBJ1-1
TGTGCCACCAGCAGAGGGTCGGGGGGTCTCACTGAAGCTTTCTTT
CATSRGSGGLTEAFF
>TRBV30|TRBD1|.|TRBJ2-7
TGTGCCTGGAGTGCCGGGACAGCGAAATACGAGCAGTACTTC
CAWSAGTAKYEQYF
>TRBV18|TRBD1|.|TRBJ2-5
TGTGCCAGCTCACCTGGCAGGGGGGAGACCCAGTACTTC
CASSPGRGETQYF
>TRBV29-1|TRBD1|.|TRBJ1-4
TGCAGCGTAGGATACAGGGGTGGTGAAAAACTGTTTTTT
CSVGYRGGEKLFF
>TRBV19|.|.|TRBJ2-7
TGTGCCAGTAGTAAGGACCCCGGGACATCCTCCTACGAGCAGTACTTC
CASSKDPGTSSYEQYF